Below, 5 T cell receptor beta chains from the same sample are listed, as sequenced in a study of T cell responses to AZD1222 COVID-19 vaccine. Repertoires were generated with immunoSEQ multiplex PCR, while TCRdb's copy carries only in-frame clones and drops some. The repertoire holds 110,000 to 150,000 clones, just over 90% seen once, with about 1.8% in the top ten. The source material was peripheral blood, sampled 28 days after the second AZD1222 dose. These receptors were collected from an adult who received the AZD1222 COVID-19 vaccine.

The J gene is TRBJ1-2, the V gene TRBV11-2; 8 bases fit TRBD1. V shed 5 bases, J shed 0 bases, and the junction held 5 bases outside the gene matches. The CDR3 runs 15 residues. CDR1 is SGHAT and CDR2 is FQNNGV in the germline V gene. The CDR3 sequence is CASSKQGETNYGYTF. In DNA form, the CDR3 reads TGTGCCAGCAGCAAACAGGGGGAAACTAACTATGGCTACACCTTC.

The chain employs TRBV7-8 and TRBJ1-3, with 8 bases that match TRBD1. With V trimmed by 6 bases and J by 2 bases, 12 bases remained unmatched. Germline CDR1 and CDR2: SGHVS and FQNEAQ. The CDR3 runs to 17 residues. DNA of the CDR3: TGTGCCAGCAGATACGGCCCCCCGACAGGGGCTGGAAACACCATATATTTT. It codes for CASRYGPPTGAGNTIYF.

CDR3 sequence reads: CASSLTADRAYGYTF. CDR3 nucleotides: TGTGCCAGCAGCTTAACCGCAGACAGAGCCTATGGCTACACCTTC. This chain joins TRBV7-3 and TRBJ1-2, with D possibly TRBD1 on 5 matching bases. Germline loops: CDR1 SGHTA, CDR2 FQGTGA. This CDR3 is built from 15 residues. Between the trimmed V and J ends, which lost 0 bases and 4 bases, there was a span of 12 bases.

The rearrangement joins TRBV13 to TRBJ1-1; no reliable D call. There are 13 residues in the CDR3. V was clipped by 0 bases and J by 6 bases, with 8 bases between them. Germline assignment: CDR1 PRHDT and CDR2 FYEKMQ (reference sequence). The chain's CDR3 is CASSLGGSPEAFF. The CDR3, as DNA: TGTGCCAGCAGCTTAGGGGGATCCCCTGAAGCTTTCTTT.

V and J are TRBV25-1 and TRBJ2-4, with 10 bases fitting TRBD2. The germline V gene encodes CDR1 MGHDK and CDR2 SYGVNS. This CDR3 region has 16 residues. The V and J ends lost 2 bases and 3 bases, in that order; junction bases with no gene match: 4. The CDR3 loop reads CASSELAGVGKNIQYF. The DNA for the CDR3 is TGTGCCAGCAGTGAACTAGCGGGGGTTGGCAAAAACATTCAGTACTTC. Variable domain in full (rest from reference TRBV25-1 and TRBJ2-4): EADIYQTPRYLVIGTGKKITLECSQTMGHDKMYWYQQDPGMELHLIHYSYGVNSTEKGDLSSESTVSRIRTEHFPLTLESARPSHTSQYLCASSELAGVGKNIQYFGAGTRLSVL.